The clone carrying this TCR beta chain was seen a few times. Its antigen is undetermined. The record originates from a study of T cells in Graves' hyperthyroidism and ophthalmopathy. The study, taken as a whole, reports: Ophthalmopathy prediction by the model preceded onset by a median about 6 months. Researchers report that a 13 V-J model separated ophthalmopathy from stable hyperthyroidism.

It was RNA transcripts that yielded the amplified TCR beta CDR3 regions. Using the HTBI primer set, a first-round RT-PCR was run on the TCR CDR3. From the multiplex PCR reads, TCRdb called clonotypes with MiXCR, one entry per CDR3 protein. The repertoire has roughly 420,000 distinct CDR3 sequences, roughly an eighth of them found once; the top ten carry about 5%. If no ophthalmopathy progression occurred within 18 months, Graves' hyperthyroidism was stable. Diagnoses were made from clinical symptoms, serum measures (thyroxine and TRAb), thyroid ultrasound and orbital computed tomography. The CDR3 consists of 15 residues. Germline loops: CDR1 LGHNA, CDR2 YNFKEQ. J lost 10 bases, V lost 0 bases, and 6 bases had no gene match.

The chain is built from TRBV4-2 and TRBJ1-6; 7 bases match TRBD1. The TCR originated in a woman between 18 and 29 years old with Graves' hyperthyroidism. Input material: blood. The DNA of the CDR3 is TGTGCCAGCAGCCAAGATAGGGGGCAGGGGTCACCCCTCCACTTT. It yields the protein CASSQDRGQGSPLHF.